This entry concerns a single T cell receptor (beta chain). The antigen remains undetermined. This record comes from a study of radiation and T cells in renal cell carcinoma. Study-wide findings and caveats: Only small tumor regions of around 1 g were sampled. In blood, top tumor clones expanded by 2 weeks, shrinking by 4.

The length of the CDR3 is 13 residues. Germline-derived CDR1 and CDR2 are GTSNPN and SVGIG (reference sequence). V lost 2 bases and J lost 2, with 9 bases in between. Only in-frame clones appear in the TCRdb table, and some are missing; sequencing was by immunoSEQ multiplex PCR. The table shows approximately 23,000 clones, with around 46% occurring only once. Treatment here: 15 Gy SBRT to primary tumor, nephrectomy 4 weeks later. The patient's renal cell carcinoma had clear cell pathology. The V and J genes are TRBV30 and TRBJ2-5; possible D gene TRBD2, 6 bases. The TCR originated in a woman aged 45-59 years with renal cell carcinoma. Sequencing used tumor tissue, obtained from a patient whose treatment included radiotherapy and nephrectomy. The CDR3 here is CAWSRREQETQYF. CDR3 sequence (DNA): TGTGCCTGGAGTAGGAGGGAACAAGAGACCCAGTACTTC.